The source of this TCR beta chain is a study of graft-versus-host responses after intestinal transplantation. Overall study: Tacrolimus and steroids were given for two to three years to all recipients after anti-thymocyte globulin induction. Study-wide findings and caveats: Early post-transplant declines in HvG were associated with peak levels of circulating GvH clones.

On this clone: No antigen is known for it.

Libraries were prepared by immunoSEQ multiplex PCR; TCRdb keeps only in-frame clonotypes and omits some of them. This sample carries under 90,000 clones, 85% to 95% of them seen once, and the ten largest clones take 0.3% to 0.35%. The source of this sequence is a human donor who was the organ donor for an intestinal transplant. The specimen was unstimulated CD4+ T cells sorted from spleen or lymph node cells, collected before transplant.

The CDR3 DNA is TGTGCCAGCAGCTTAGGAGCGGGCAAAGCACGCAGCAATCAGCCCCAGCATTTT. Translation: CASSLGAGKARSNQPQHF. The chain employs TRBV7-2 and TRBJ1-5; D is undetermined. Germline V lookup: CDR1 SGHTA, CDR2 FQGNSA. Trimming cost V 1 base and J 1 base, with 17 bases left between them. The CDR3 runs to 18 residues.